This TCR beta chain was recovered during a study of T-cell memory formation after mild COVID-19. General study findings and limits: Clones that got smaller from day 15 to 85 had even CD4/CD8, while clones growing later tipped toward CD4+.

CDR3 length equals 15 residues. CDR1 and CDR2 (germline): SGHVS, FNYEAQ. Trimming removed 5 bases from V and 2 bases from J, with 15 bases in between. The sample holds a few counts of this clonotype. Antigen unknown. TCRdb reprocessed the 5' RACE reads via MiXCR and lists one record per CDR3 protein. The data hold approximately 300,000 distinct CDR3 sequences, with approximately 15% observed a single time. The receptor was derived from a man in his late teens or twenties who had mild COVID-19 (a few samples of this study predate the infection). Cell type and time point are not known. The sample was PBMCs or a T cell subset sorted from them (not recorded which). The chain recombines TRBV7-6 with TRBJ2-5; tentative D call: TRBD2 (5 bases). The CDR3 region is CASSPSRTSQETQYF. As DNA, the CDR3 is TGTGCCAGCAGCCCCAGTAGGACTTCTCAAGAGACCCAGTACTTC.